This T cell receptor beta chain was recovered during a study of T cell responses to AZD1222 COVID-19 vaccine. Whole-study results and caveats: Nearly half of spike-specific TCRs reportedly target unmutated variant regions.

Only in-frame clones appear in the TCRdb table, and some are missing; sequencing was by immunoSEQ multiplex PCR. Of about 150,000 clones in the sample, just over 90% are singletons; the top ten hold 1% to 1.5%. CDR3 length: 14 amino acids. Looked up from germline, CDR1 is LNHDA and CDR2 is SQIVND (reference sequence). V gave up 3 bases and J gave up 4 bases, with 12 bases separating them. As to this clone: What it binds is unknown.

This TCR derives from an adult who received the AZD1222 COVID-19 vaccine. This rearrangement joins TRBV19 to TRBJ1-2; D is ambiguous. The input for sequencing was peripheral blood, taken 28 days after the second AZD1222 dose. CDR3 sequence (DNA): TGTGCCAGTAGTATCGGGAACACTCTCTATGGCTACACCTTC. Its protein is CASSIGNTLYGYTF. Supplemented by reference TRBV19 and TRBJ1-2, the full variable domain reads DGGITQSPKYLFRKEGQNVTLSCEQNLNHDAMYWYRQDPGQGLRLIYYSQIVNDFQKGDIAEGYSVSREKKESFPLTVTSAQKNPTAFYLCASSIGNTLYGYTFGSGTRLTVV.